These 7 T cell receptor beta chains were all obtained from the same sample, sequenced in a study of T cell responses to AZD1222 COVID-19 vaccine. TCRdb's table, derived via immunoSEQ multiplex PCR, lists solely in-frame clones and lacks some. Found here are about 120,000 clones, 92% of them singletons; the top ten hold more than 13%. The sequencing here drew on peripheral blood, taken on day 0 of AZD1222 vaccination. The receptor source for this set is an adult in good health.

The rearrangement joins TRBV9 to TRBJ2-1; D not certain. Deletions cut 4 bases from V and 4 bases from J, with 3 bases between. The CDR3 has 11 amino acids. From germline, CDR1 is SGDLS and CDR2 YYNGEE. CDR3 loop: CASSLYNEQFF. The CDR3 region has the DNA TGTGCCAGCAGCTTATACAATGAGCAGTTCTTC.

V is TRBV12-3 or TRBV12-4 and J is TRBJ1-1; D may be TRBD1 (6 bases). The CDR3 covers 13 residues. Trimming left V 4 bases short and J 3 bases short, with 9 bases between. The CDR3 protein is CASSSTGYTEAFF. The CDR3 nucleotides read TGTGCCAGCAGTTCAACAGGGTACACTGAAGCTTTCTTT.

The CDR3 nucleotides read TGCGCCAGCAGCCAAGATCTAATCCCTCCGGGAGGCAATCAGCCCCAGCATTTT. As protein: CASSQDLIPPGGNQPQHF. The V and J genes are TRBV4-3 and TRBJ1-5; D gene ambiguous. CDR3 size: 18 residues. CDR1 and CDR2 from the germline V gene are LGHNA and YSLEER. The V end was cut by 0 bases, the J end by 2 bases, with 17 bases between.

This chain connects TRBV27 to TRBJ1-5; TRBD1 is a possible D gene (5 bases). CDR1 is MNHEY and CDR2 is SMNVEV in the germline V gene (reference sequence). CDR3 length: 14 residues. The V end was cut by 7 bases, the J end by 0 bases, with 10 bases between. CDR3 nucleotide sequence: TGTGCCAGCAAACCGACAGTTAGCAATCAGCCCCAGCATTTT. Residues: CASKPTVSNQPQHF.

The chain recombines TRBV2 with TRBJ1-1; 12 bases line up with TRBD1. CDR1 and CDR2 from the germline V gene are SNHLY and FYNNEI. This CDR3 is 13 amino acids long. Trimming removed 8 bases from V and 10 bases from J; junction bases left unmatched: 8. The CDR3 reads CASVPGTGGLAFF. The CDR3 coding sequence is TGTGCCAGCGTACCCGGGACAGGGGGCTTAGCTTTCTTT.

The chain employs TRBV19 and TRBJ2-7, with TRBD2 identical over 11 bases. The CDR3 runs to 16 residues. Germline trimming cut 1 base from V and 6 bases from J; bases unmatched to any gene: 8. Germline CDR1 is LNHDA and CDR2 is SQIVND (reference sequence). The CDR3 DNA reads as TGTGCCAGTAGTATAGGTAGCGGGAGGGCCCGCGGCGAGCAGTACTTC. It codes for CASSIGSGRARGEQYF.

This chain connects TRBV6-5 to TRBJ1-1; TRBD1 agrees at 7 bases. Germline V gives CDR1 MNHEY, CDR2 SVGAGI. The CDR3 consists of 14 residues. J lost 5 bases, V lost 7 bases, and 10 bases had no gene match. This chain's CDR3 is CASTLQGEETEAFF. The CDR3 DNA sequence: TGTGCCAGCACCCTGCAGGGGGAGGAAACTGAAGCTTTCTTT.